A selection of T cell receptor beta chains follows, all from one sample in a study of T cell repertoires in cytomegalovirus infection. Each CDR3 protein gets one entry after TCRdb re-called the reads with MiXCR. The table has a few hundred thousand distinct CDR3 sequences, under 25% seen once. Sequenced input: CD8+ T cells from PBMCs. Receptors were obtained from a human donor in good health (CMV status not recorded). Some clones in this sample may be carry-over from other donors' samples. Each CDR3 is given with its conserved first and last residue. Each record gives: CDR3 length, clone size, D gene, J gene, V gene, CDR3 DNA, CDR3 protein. D genes are given only for firm matches. Size is omitted from some rows. Given values are once, few, many or a class for expanded clones.

>18|few|TRBD1|TRBJ2-3|TRBV19
TGTGCCAGTAGTATAGAGGAGGGGACAGGTACTAGCACAGATACGCAGTATTTT
CASSIEEGTGTSTDTQYF
>13|few|-|TRBJ2-7|TRBV29-1
TGCAGCGTTGACGAGGGTGGAACCTACGAGCAGTACTTC
CSVDEGGTYEQYF
>16|many|-|TRBJ1-1|TRBV11-1
TGTGCCACCTCGGATTTCAAGACAGTCCCGACCGCTGAAGCTTTCTTT
CATSDFKTVPTAEAFF
>13|many|TRBD1|TRBJ1-1|TRBV7-6
TGTGCCAGCAGCGTACGGACAGGGACTGAAGCTTTCTTT
CASSVRTGTEAFF
>14|once|-|TRBJ2-5|TRBV6-8
TGTGCCAGCAGCCGCTGGGGCAGAAAAGAGACCCAGTACTTC
CASSRWGRKETQYF
>15|few|-|TRBJ1-6|TRBV15
TGTGCCACCAGACATTCGGGACTCCTCGATTCACCCCTCCACTTT
CATRHSGLLDSPLHF
>13|many|-|TRBJ1-1|TRBV7-9
TGTGCCAGCAGCTTCCTCGCGGGACTCGAAGCTTTCTTT
CASSFLAGLEAFF
>15|many|TRBD1|TRBJ2-3|TRBV7-8
TGTGCCAGCAGCTTATACTCAGGGGGTACAGATACGCAGTATTTT
CASSLYSGGTDTQYF
>15|-|-|TRBJ1-2|TRBV5-4
TGTGCCAGCAGCCCCACAGGGCCCTTGGTCTATGGCTACACCTTC
CASSPTGPLVYGYTF
>16|-|-|TRBJ1-2|TRBV19
TGTGCCAGTAGTCCGAGACAGGTCCCCACGTTCTATGGCTACACCTTC
CASSPRQVPTFYGYTF
>16|many|TRBD1|TRBJ2-1|TRBV7-9
TGTGCCAGCAGCGCGACCGGGACAGGGGGCTTGGGAGAGCAGTTCTTC
CASSATGTGGLGEQFF
>16|-|TRBD1|TRBJ2-2|TRBV11-3
TGTGCCAGCAGCGGCCGGGACAGCTCGAACACCGGGGAGCTGTTTTTT
CASSGRDSSNTGELFF
>12|few|-|TRBJ2-3|TRBV7-6
TGTGCCAGCAGGGACCTCTCCGATACGCAGTATTTT
CASRDLSDTQYF
>19|-|TRBD2|TRBJ2-4|TRBV14
TGTGCCAGCAGCCACAACACCGGGACTAGCGGGGGGGTCCAAAACATTCAGTACTTC
CASSHNTGTSGGVQNIQYF
>15|-|TRBD2|TRBJ2-5|TRBV6-1
TGTGCCAGCAGCCCGGACGGGACTACCCAAGAGACCCAGTACTTC
CASSPDGTTQETQYF
>15|many|TRBD2|TRBJ2-1|TRBV7-6
TGTGCCAGCAGCTTAGAAGCGGGGTCGCGGAATGAGCAGTTCTTC
CASSLEAGSRNEQFF
>15|few|-|TRBJ2-2|TRBV14
TGTGCCAGCAGCCAAGTCCAGGTCCCCACCGGGGAGCTGTTTTTT
CASSQVQVPTGELFF
>15|few|TRBD1|TRBJ2-1|TRBV6-8
TGTGCCAGCAGTTACTCGGGACAGGCCTACAATGAGCAGTTCTTC
CASSYSGQAYNEQFF
>15|once|TRBD2|TRBJ2-1|TRBV6-2/TRBV6-3
TGTGCCAGCAGTCCATTTAGCGGGGGGGCCTATGAGCAGTTCTTC
CASSPFSGGAYEQFF
>15|-|-|TRBJ2-5|TRBV7-9
TGTGCCAGCAGCTTTTGGTCGGACGTACAAGAGACCCAGTACTTC
CASSFWSDVQETQYF
>14|many|TRBD1|TRBJ2-7|TRBV7-9
TGTGCCAGCAGCGAAGGACAGGGCTCCTACGAGCAGTACTTC
CASSEGQGSYEQYF
>13|-|-|TRBJ2-1|TRBV6-4
TGTGCCAGCAGTGAAAGGGGACACAATGAGCAGTTCTTC
CASSERGHNEQFF
>15|few|-|TRBJ2-3|TRBV30
TGTGCCTGGGAAGGAGACGGTGGTAGGACAGATACGCAGTATTTT
CAWEGDGGRTDTQYF
>14|many|TRBD1|TRBJ1-2|TRBV7-8
TGTGCCAGCAGCCCGGGACAGGGTATAGATGGCTACACCTTC
CASSPGQGIDGYTF
>18|many|-|TRBJ1-3|TRBV7-6
TGTGCCAGCAGCTTAGGCGCCGTGGAAGGCAGCTCTGGAAACACCATATATTTT
CASSLGAVEGSSGNTIYF
>17|-|-|TRBJ2-1|TRBV7-2
TGTGCCAGCAGCTTAGATGGCGGGTGGAGCTCCTACAATGAGCAGTTCTTC
CASSLDGGWSSYNEQFF
>17|-|TRBD2|TRBJ2-2|TRBV29-1
TGCAGCGTTGAAATCTGGCTAGCGGGGGAGAACACCGGGGAGCTGTTTTTT
CSVEIWLAGENTGELFF
>14|few|TRBD1|TRBJ2-3|TRBV20-1
TGCAGTGCTAGAGATGGACAGGGGGTGGATACGCAGTATTTT
CSARDGQGVDTQYF
>18|few|TRBD1|TRBJ1-4|TRBV6-6
TGTGCCAGCAGTTATCCCCGACAGGGAGGCGAAACTAATGAAAAACTGTTTTTT
CASSYPRQGGETNEKLFF